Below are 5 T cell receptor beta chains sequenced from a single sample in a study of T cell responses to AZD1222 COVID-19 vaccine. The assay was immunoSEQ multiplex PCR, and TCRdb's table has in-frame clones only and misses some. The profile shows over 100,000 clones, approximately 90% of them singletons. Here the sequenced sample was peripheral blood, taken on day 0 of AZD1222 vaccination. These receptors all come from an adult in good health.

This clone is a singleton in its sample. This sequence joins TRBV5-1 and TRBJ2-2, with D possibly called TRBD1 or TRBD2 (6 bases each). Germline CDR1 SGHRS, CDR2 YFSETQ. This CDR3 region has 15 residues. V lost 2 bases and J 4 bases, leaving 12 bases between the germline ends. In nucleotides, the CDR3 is TGCGCCAGCAGCTTTGAGGGGGGAGCCACCGGGGAGCTGTTTTTT. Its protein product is CASSFEGGATGELFF.

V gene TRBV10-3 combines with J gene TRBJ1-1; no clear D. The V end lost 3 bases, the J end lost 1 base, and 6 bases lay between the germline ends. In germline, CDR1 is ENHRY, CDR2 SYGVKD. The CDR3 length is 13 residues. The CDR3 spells CAISEQGNTEAFF. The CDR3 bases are TGTGCCATCAGTGAACAAGGGAACACTGAAGCTTTCTTT.

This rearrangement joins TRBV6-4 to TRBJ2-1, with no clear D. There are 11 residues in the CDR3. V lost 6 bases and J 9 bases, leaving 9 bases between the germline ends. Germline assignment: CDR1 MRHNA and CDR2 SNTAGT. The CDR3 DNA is TGTGCCAGCAGGCACAACGGTGAGCAGTTCTTC. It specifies CASRHNGEQFF.

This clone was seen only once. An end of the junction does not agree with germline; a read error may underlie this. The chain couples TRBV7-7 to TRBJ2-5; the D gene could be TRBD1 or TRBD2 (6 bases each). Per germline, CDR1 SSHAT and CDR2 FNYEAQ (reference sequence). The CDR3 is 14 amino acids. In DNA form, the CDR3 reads TGTGCTAGCAGCTCCACCGGAGGGGGAGAGACCCAGTACTTC. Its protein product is CASSSTGGGETQYF.

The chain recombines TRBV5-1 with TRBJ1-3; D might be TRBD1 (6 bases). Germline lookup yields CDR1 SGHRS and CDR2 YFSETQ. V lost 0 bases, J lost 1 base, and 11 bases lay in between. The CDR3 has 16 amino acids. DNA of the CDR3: TGCGCCAGCAGCTTGGGCGCCAGGGGATCTGGAAACACCATATATTTT. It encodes CASSLGARGSGNTIYF.